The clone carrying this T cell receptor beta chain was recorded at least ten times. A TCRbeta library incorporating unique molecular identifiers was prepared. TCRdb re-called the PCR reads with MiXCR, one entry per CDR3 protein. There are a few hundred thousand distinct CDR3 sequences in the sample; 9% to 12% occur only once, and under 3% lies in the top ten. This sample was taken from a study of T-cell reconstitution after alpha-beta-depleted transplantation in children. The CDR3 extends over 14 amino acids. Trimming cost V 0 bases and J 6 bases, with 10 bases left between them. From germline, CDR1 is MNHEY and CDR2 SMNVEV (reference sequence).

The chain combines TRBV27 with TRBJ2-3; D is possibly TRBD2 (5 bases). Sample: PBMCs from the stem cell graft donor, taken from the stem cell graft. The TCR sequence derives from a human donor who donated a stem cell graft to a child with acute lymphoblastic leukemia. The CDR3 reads CASSLSGAQDTQYF. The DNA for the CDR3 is TGTGCCAGCAGTTTATCGGGAGCCCAGGATACGCAGTATTTT.